The 13 T cell receptor beta chains below come from one sample, sequenced in a study of shared clonotypes between healthy human individuals. Naive CD8 populations comprised CD45RO-negative cells positively selected for CCR7, excluding terminally differentiated effector memory CD45RA+ cells. The method was immunoSEQ multiplex PCR; TCRdb's version includes in-frame clones alone and lacks a portion of them. The data hold some 2,100,000 clones, with roughly 91% observed a single time. Material for sequencing was naive CD8+ T cells from PBMCs. Receptor source: a man younger than 35 in good health. Some clones in this sample may be carry-over from other donors' samples.

In DNA form, the CDR3 reads TGTGCCAGCAGCGCCCATCCGGGACAGGGGACTGAAGCTTTCTTT. It codes for CASSAHPGQGTEAFF. The chain employs TRBV9 and TRBJ1-1, with 10 bases lining up with TRBD1. CDR3 length: 15 amino acids. Germline trimming cut 3 bases from V and 5 bases from J; bases unmatched to any gene: 7. CDR1 is SGDLS and CDR2 is YYNGEE in the germline V gene.

The rearrangement links TRBV28 to TRBJ2-7, with TRBD1 matching 10 bases. Germline V CDR1 and CDR2: MDHEN, SYDVKM. The CDR3 is made up of 14 amino acids. Germline trimming cut 6 bases from V and 6 bases from J; bases unmatched to any gene: 8. This CDR3 is CASRGTGELVEQYF. The CDR3 DNA follows: TGTGCCAGCAGGGGGACAGGGGAATTGGTCGAGCAGTACTTC. The full variable domain, completed using reference TRBV28 and TRBJ2-7, is DVKVTQSSRYLVKRTGEKVFLECVQDMDHENMFWYRQDPGLGLRLIYFSYDVKMKEKGDIPEGYSVSREKKERFSLILESASTNQTSMYLCASRGTGELVEQYFGPGTRLTVT.

The V and J genes are TRBV15 and TRBJ1-5; D is undetermined. The CDR3 sequence is 19 residues long. Germline V gene sequence: CDR1 LNHNV, CDR2 YYDKDF (reference sequence). Trimming shortened V by 0 bases and J by 0 bases, and 18 bases separated the two germline ends. In DNA, the CDR3 is TGTGCCACCAGCAGAGAAATCTTGACAATCCTCCATAGCAATCAGCCCCAGCATTTT. This sequence encodes CATSREILTILHSNQPQHF.

The rearrangement joins TRBV9 to TRBJ2-1; TRBD2 agrees at 10 bases. This CDR3 is built from 15 residues. Germline CDR1 SGDLS, CDR2 YYNGEE. After removal of 1 base from V and 6 bases from J, the junction contained 4 bases not matched to a gene. Written as DNA, the CDR3 is TGTGCCAGCAGCGTACAACTAGCGGGAACCAATGAGCAGTTCTTC. Translating gives CASSVQLAGTNEQFF.

V and J are TRBV19 and TRBJ1-3, with D maybe TRBD1 (6 bases). Deletions cut 5 bases from V and 2 bases from J, with 28 bases between. This CDR3 has 20 residues. Germline CDR1 reads LNHDA; CDR2 reads SQIVND (reference sequence). CDR3 residues: CASSGLAQGAGGPTGNTIYF. The DNA of the CDR3 is TGTGCCAGTAGTGGATTGGCACAGGGTGCGGGGGGACCTACTGGAAACACCATATATTTT. The variable domain in full, with the rest retrieved from reference TRBV19 and TRBJ1-3, is DGGITQSPKYLFRKEGQNVTLSCEQNLNHDAMYWYRQDPGQGLRLIYYSQIVNDFQKGDIAEGYSVSREKKESFPLTVTSAQKNPTAFYLCASSGLAQGAGGPTGNTIYFGEGSWLTVV.

As to this clone: Other nucleotide sequences from this sample produce the same CDR3. The rearrangement uses TRBV7-2 and TRBJ2-7; 7 bases match TRBD2. The length of the CDR3 is 16 residues. Germline V gene data show CDR1 as SGHTA and CDR2 as FQGNSA. The V gene end was trimmed by 3 bases and the J gene end by 2 bases; junction bases not matched to a gene: 10. CDR3 sequence reads: CASSFDAGLTPYEQYF. Here the CDR3 DNA reads TGTGCCAGCAGCTTTGATGCGGGACTAACGCCCTACGAGCAGTACTTC.

CDR3 sequence reads: CASSPEDREGGKLYGYTF. The DNA for the CDR3 is TGTGCCAGCAGCCCAGAAGACAGGGAAGGAGGGAAACTCTATGGCTACACCTTC. The rearrangement uses TRBV7-9 and TRBJ1-2, with 7 bases aligning to TRBD1. Trimming removed 5 bases from V and 4 bases from J; junction bases left unmatched: 19. CDR1 and CDR2 from the germline V gene are SEHNR and FQNEAQ (reference sequence). This CDR3 has 18 amino acids.

The chain has TRBV7-9 and TRBJ2-1; 9 positions agree with TRBD1. The length of the CDR3 is 15 residues. V lost 5 bases, J lost 7 bases, and 9 bases stayed unmatched. Germline assignment: CDR1 SEHNR and CDR2 FQNEAQ (reference sequence). The CDR3 DNA reads TGTGCCAGCAGCCCAGGACAGGGGACGCGAAATGAGCAGTTCTTC. As protein: CASSPGQGTRNEQFF.

In regard to this clone: Other nucleotide sequences in the sample specify the same CDR3. V usage is TRBV15 and J usage is TRBJ2-7, with 9 bases lining up with TRBD1. This CDR3 has 13 amino acids. Germline loops: CDR1 LNHNV, CDR2 YYDKDF (reference sequence). With 3 bases clipped from V and 5 bases from J, the junction kept 2 bases outside the gene matches. CDR3 in DNA: TGTGCCACCAGCAGTAGACAGGGGGACGAGCAGTACTTC. Protein: CATSSRQGDEQYF. The full variable domain, its missing parts supplied by reference TRBV15 and TRBJ2-7, is DAMVIQNPRYQVTQFGKPVTLSCSQTLNHNVMYWYQQKSSQAPKLLFHYYDKDFNNEADTPDNFQSRRPNTSFCFLDIRSPGLGDTAMYLCATSSRQGDEQYFGPGTRLTVT.

The CDR3, as DNA: TGCGCCAGCAGCTTGACCAACAGACCTAGCACAGATACGCAGTATTTT. Translated: CASSLTNRPSTDTQYF. The rearrangement uses TRBV5-1 and TRBJ2-3; D not resolved. The CDR3 consists of 16 residues. Trimming removed 1 base from V and 0 bases from J, with 12 bases in between. Germline V CDR1 and CDR2: SGHRS, YFSETQ.

V usage is TRBV5-8 and J usage is TRBJ2-2; D is perhaps TRBD2 (5 bases). Looked up from germline, CDR1 is SGHTS and CDR2 is YDEGEE. The V gene lost 1 base and the J gene lost 0 bases, with 10 bases spanning the gap. There are 16 residues in the CDR3. The CDR3 is CASSLTALANTGELFF. The CDR3 region has the DNA TGTGCCAGCAGCTTGACGGCACTAGCGAACACCGGGGAGCTGTTTTTT.

The chain is built from TRBV7-8 and TRBJ2-3, with D unclear. CDR3 length: 14 residues. Between the trimmed V and J ends, which lost 4 bases and 2 bases, there was a span of 10 bases. CDR1 is SGHVS and CDR2 is FQNEAQ in the germline V gene. The CDR3 loop is CASSSSILTDTQYF. The CDR3 region has the DNA TGTGCCAGCAGCTCGTCCATTCTCACAGATACGCAGTATTTT.

The chain couples TRBV11-2 to TRBJ2-1; 9 positions match TRBD2. Per the germline V gene, CDR1 is SGHAT and CDR2 is FQNNGV. The junction had 18 bases not matched to a gene; V was cut back by 5 bases and J by 7 bases. The CDR3 runs to 18 residues. The CDR3 DNA sequence: TGTGCCAGCAGCCCAATGTGGGGGGTAGCGGGAGATGGGAATGAGCAGTTCTTC. Residues: CASSPMWGVAGDGNEQFF.